Listed here is a single TCR beta chain. The sample comes from a study of control samples from healthy donors and cancer patients. This table comes from immunoSEQ multiplex PCR, and its TCRdb copy is limited to in-frame clones, with some not included. The repertoire holds around 68,000 clones, approximately 86% seen once, with about 15% in the top ten. Germline CDR1 and CDR2: LGHDT and YNNKEL (reference sequence). The CDR3 covers 13 residues. V lost 1 base, J lost 6 bases, and 9 bases lay in between. Sequencing was done on a sample of blood. The clonotype comes from a man aged 60-69 years in good health. The rearrangement joins TRBV3-1 (or the pseudogene TRBV3-2) to TRBJ1-1; D unresolved. CDR3 nucleotides: TGTGCCAGCAGCCAAGGGAGGGCACCTGAAGCTTTCTTT. As protein: CASSQGRAPEAFF.